The 15 T cell receptor beta chains below all came from one sample that was sequenced in a study of blood T cells in healthy people across ages. A J-beta primer mix and a sample-barcoded 5' primer were used in a second PCR of about 6 to 12 cycles. TCRdb passed the 5' RACE reads through MiXCR, listing each CDR3 protein once. The sample includes around 1,000,000 distinct CDR3 sequences, about 23% of them seen just once. This sample was also put to use in a study of T cells of mothers and their children.

Sequences were obtained from blood. The receptors shown here come from a girl aged 2 to 9 in good health.

V is TRBV19 and J is TRBJ1-4; weak D call: TRBD1 (5 bases). Germline V gene data show CDR1 as LNHDA and CDR2 as SQIVND (reference sequence). This CDR3 comprises 14 residues. V was clipped by 7 bases and J by 5 bases, with 14 bases between them. The CDR3 DNA reads as TGTGCCAGTAATGTGCGGGGACTGAATGAAAAACTGTTTTTT. Translation gives CASNVRGLNEKLFF.

The chain is built from TRBV6-1 and TRBJ1-1; D possibly corresponds to TRBD1 (5 bases). CDR3 length: 12 residues. The germline V gene has CDR1 MNHNS and CDR2 SASEGT. V dropped 5 bases and J dropped 7 bases, with 11 bases sitting between them. This CDR3 reads CASSMTEVEAFF. CDR3 bases: TGTGCCAGCAGTATGACAGAAGTTGAAGCTTTCTTT.

This clonotype was picked up a small number of times. The J gene is TRBJ2-1, the V gene TRBV7-9; D not resolved. V was cut by 1 base and J by 0 bases, with 16 bases left in between. This CDR3 is 18 amino acids long. Germline values: CDR1 SEHNR, CDR2 FQNEAQ (reference sequence). This CDR3 is CASSLGALQRSSYNEQFF. The CDR3 nucleotides read TGTGCCAGCAGCTTAGGAGCACTCCAGAGGAGCTCCTACAATGAGCAGTTCTTC.

This clonotype was detected ten times or more. The chain is built from TRBV3-1 and TRBJ2-7; 13 bases align to TRBD2. CDR3 length equals 15 residues. Germline V gene data show CDR1 as LGHDT and CDR2 as YNNKEL (reference sequence). V gave up 6 bases and J gave up 4 bases; unmatched junction bases: 6. CDR3 sequence (DNA): TGTGCCAGCAGTTCTGGACTAGCGGGAGCTTACGAGCAGTACTTC. Translating gives CASSSGLAGAYEQYF.

CDR3 in amino acids: CASSVGRLYREGRNEQFF. The CDR3 DNA reads TGTGCCAGCAGTGTAGGGCGGCTATACAGGGAGGGCCGGAATGAGCAGTTCTTC. The V gene is TRBV2, the J gene TRBJ2-1, with a tentative D call TRBD2 (7 bases). V was shortened by 4 bases and J by 7 bases, with 26 bases between the two germline ends. Germline V gene lookup returns CDR1 SNHLY and CDR2 FYNNEI. CDR3 length: 18 residues.

V gene TRBV20-1 combines with J gene TRBJ2-5; 10 nucleotides line up with TRBD2. CDR1 and CDR2 from the germline V gene are DFQATT and SNEGSKA (reference sequence). The trim removed 5 bases at V and 5 bases at J, leaving 14 bases unmatched. There are 16 residues in the CDR3. CDR3 in DNA: TGCAGTGCTCATCGGTCCGGGACTAGCGTTGGGGAGACCCAGTACTTC. Translation: CSAHRSGTSVGETQYF.

This sequence joins TRBV28 and TRBJ2-5; D not certain. V dropped 4 bases and J dropped 5 bases, with 8 bases sitting between them. The germline V gene has CDR1 MDHEN and CDR2 SYDVKM. This CDR3 is 12 amino acids long. The CDR3 coding sequence is TGTGCCAGCAGTTCCGCTTACGAGACCCAGTACTTC. Its translation: CASSSAYETQYF.

Notes on this clonotype: Compared with germline, one end of the junction differs, possibly owing to a read error. V and J are TRBV6-2 or TRBV6-3 and TRBJ2-1; D is perhaps TRBD1 or TRBD2 (5 bases each). CDR3 length: 13 residues. The V gene's germline CDR1 is MNHEY and CDR2 SVGEGT. CDR3 bases: TGTGCCAGCTACACGGGGACCTATAATGAGCAGTTCTTC. It is translated as CASYTGTYNEQFF.

The V call is TRBV5-8, the J call TRBJ1-5; unclear D gene. CDR3 length: 12 residues. The germline V gene has CDR1 SGHTS and CDR2 YDEGEE. V was trimmed by 1 base and J by 7 bases, leaving 6 bases between them. In DNA form, the CDR3 reads TGTGCCAGCAGCTTGTGGCGGCAGCCCCAGCATTTT. Translating it yields CASSLWRQPQHF.

CDR3 amino acids: CASSFSGGRNYEQYF. The CDR3 DNA reads as TGTGCCAGCAGTTTTTCCGGCGGCAGAAACTACGAGCAGTACTTC. The V and J genes are TRBV28 and TRBJ2-7; D gene ambiguous. CDR3 length: 15 amino acids. V was trimmed by 3 bases and J by 3 bases, leaving 15 bases between them. The germline gives CDR1 MDHEN, CDR2 SYDVKM.

V usage is TRBV20-1 and J usage is TRBJ2-7, with a weak D call TRBD1 (6 bases). Trimming shortened V by 6 bases and J by 6 bases, and 12 bases separated the two germline ends. Germline CDR1 is DFQATT and CDR2 is SNEGSKA (reference sequence). This CDR3 contains 11 residues. The CDR3, as DNA: TGCAGTGCCCCAGGGGCGGCCGAGCAGTACTTC. Its protein product is CSAPGAAEQYF.

The chain employs TRBV4-1 and TRBJ2-3; D is unclear. The end of the DNA aligns better with TRBJ1-5, so the J call may be wrong. CDR3 length: 15 amino acids. CDR1 and CDR2 from the germline V gene are MGHRA and YSYEKL. CDR3 protein: CASSQDQISTDTQHF. In DNA form, the CDR3 reads TGCGCCAGCAGCCAAGATCAGATTAGCACAGATACGCAGCATTTT.

The chain employs TRBV5-1 and TRBJ2-3; the D gene is possibly TRBD2 (5 bases). Trimming removed 9 bases at V and 2 bases at J, with 19 bases between. The CDR3 extends over 15 amino acids. The germline CDR1 and CDR2 sequences are SGHRS and YFSETQ. The CDR3 loop reads CATKATGIPTDTQYF. The CDR3 DNA is TGCGCCACCAAGGCGACGGGGATTCCCACAGATACGCAGTATTTT. Filled out from reference TRBV5-1 and TRBJ2-3, the complete variable domain reads KAGVTQTPRYLIKTRGQQVTLSCSPISGHRSVSWYQQTPGQGLQFLFEYFSETQRNKGNFPGRFSGRQFSNSRSEMNVSTLELGDSALYLCATKATGIPTDTQYFGPGTRLTVL.

This clonotype was detected once. V and J are TRBV7-9 and TRBJ1-2, with D possibly matching TRBD1 (5 bases). There are 17 residues in the CDR3. In germline, CDR1 is SEHNR, CDR2 FQNEAQ (reference sequence). Trimming stripped 4 bases from V and 0 bases from J, with 18 bases between. CDR3 protein: CASSSTPLGPPNYGYTF. The DNA for the CDR3 is TGTGCCAGCAGCTCGACCCCTCTGGGGCCCCCTAACTATGGCTACACCTTC.

This clonotype was found a few times. The V call is TRBV4-1, the J call TRBJ2-5; either TRBD1 or TRBD2 may supply D (5 bases each). The CDR3 is made up of 14 amino acids. V dropped 2 bases and J dropped 5 bases, with 12 bases sitting between them. From germline, CDR1 is MGHRA and CDR2 YSYEKL. The CDR3: CASSQFPWGETQYF. The CDR3 DNA is TGCGCCAGCAGCCAATTCCCATGGGGGGAGACCCAGTACTTC.